This TCR beta chain was profiled in a study of blood T cell repertoires in COVID-19. The CDR3 loop spans 16 amino acids. V lost 5 bases to trimming and J lost 2 bases; unmatched junction nucleotides: 4. Germline CDR1 and CDR2: LNHDA and SQIVND (reference sequence). Assay: immunoSEQ multiplex PCR; the TCRdb copy retains only in-frame clones and omits some. This repertoire shows 60,000 to 70,000 clones, more than 70% found once; its top ten account for 10%. This chain joins TRBV19 and TRBJ2-6; 9 nucleotides match TRBD1. This receptor was obtained from a woman in her 40s who had recovered from COVID-19. The specimen sequenced was PBMCs or T cells enriched from blood (not recorded which). As DNA, the CDR3 is TGTGCCAGTAGTCCACAGGGGGCGGCTGGGGCCAACGTCCTGACTTTC. This gives the protein CASSPQGAAGANVLTF. The variable domain in full, with the rest retrieved from reference TRBV19 and TRBJ2-6, is DGGITQSPKYLFRKEGQNVTLSCEQNLNHDAMYWYRQDPGQGLRLIYYSQIVNDFQKGDIAEGYSVSREKKESFPLTVTSAQKNPTAFYLCASSPQGAAGANVLTFGAGSRLTVL.